This T cell receptor beta chain was identified in a study of cytomegalovirus exposure and HLA in healthy donors. V was clipped by 4 bases and J by 5 bases, with 8 bases between them. CDR1 and CDR2 (germline): SNHLY, FYNNEI. The CDR3 consists of 12 residues. In the PCR, 60 Vbeta and 13 Jbeta primers were used. Data came from immunoSEQ multiplex PCR; TCRdb stores just in-frame clones and leaves some out. The sample lists 150,000 to 200,000 clones; around 69% were seen once. The TCR comes from a man aged 60-69 years in good health and CMV-seronegative. Sequenced: PBMCs. This rearrangement joins TRBV2 to TRBJ1-1, with D hard to call. Here the CDR3 reads CASSGGGTEAFF. The CDR3 bases are TGTGCCAGCAGTGGAGGTGGAACTGAAGCTTTCTTT.